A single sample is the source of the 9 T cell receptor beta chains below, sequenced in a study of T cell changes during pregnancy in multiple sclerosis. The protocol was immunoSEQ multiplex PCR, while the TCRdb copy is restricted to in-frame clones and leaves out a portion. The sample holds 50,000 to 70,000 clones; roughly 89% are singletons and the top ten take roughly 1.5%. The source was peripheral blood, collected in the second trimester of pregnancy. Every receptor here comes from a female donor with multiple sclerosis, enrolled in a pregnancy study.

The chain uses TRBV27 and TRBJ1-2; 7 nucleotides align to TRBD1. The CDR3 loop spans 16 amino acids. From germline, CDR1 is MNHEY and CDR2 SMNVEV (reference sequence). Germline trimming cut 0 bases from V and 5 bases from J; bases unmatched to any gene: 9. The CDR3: CASSLSFRTGDYGYTF. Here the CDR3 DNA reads TGTGCCAGCAGTTTATCCTTCCGGACAGGAGATTATGGCTACACCTTC.

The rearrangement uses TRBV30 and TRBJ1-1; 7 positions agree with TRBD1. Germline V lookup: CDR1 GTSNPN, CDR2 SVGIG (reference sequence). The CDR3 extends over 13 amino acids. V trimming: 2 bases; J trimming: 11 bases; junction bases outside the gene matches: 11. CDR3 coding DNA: TGTGCCTGGAGTAGGGCACAGGGGATTTTTGCTTTCTTT. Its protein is CAWSRAQGIFAFF.

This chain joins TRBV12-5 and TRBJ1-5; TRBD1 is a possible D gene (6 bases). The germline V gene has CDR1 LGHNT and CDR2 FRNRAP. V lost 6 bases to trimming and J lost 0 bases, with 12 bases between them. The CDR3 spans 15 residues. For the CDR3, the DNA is TGTGCTAGTGGATCCGGACAGAATAGCAATCAGCCCCAGCATTTT. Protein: CASGSGQNSNQPQHF.

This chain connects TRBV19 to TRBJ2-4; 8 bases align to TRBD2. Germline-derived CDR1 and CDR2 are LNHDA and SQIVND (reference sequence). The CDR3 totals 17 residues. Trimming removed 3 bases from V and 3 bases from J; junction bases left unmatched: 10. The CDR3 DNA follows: TGTGCCAGTAGTATGTGGCAGCGGGGGTGGGACAAAAACATTCAGTACTTC. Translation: CASSMWQRGWDKNIQYF. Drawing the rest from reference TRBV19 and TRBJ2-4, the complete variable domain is DGGITQSPKYLFRKEGQNVTLSCEQNLNHDAMYWYRQDPGQGLRLIYYSQIVNDFQKGDIAEGYSVSREKKESFPLTVTSAQKNPTAFYLCASSMWQRGWDKNIQYFGAGTRLSVL.

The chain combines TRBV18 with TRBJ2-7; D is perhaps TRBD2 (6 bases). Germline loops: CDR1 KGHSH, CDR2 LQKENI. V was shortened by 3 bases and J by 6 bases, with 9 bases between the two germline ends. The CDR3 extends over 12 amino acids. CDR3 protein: CASSPDGGEQYF. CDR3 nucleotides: TGTGCCAGCTCACCGGACGGGGGCGAGCAGTACTTC. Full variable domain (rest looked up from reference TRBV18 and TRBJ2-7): NAGVMQNPRHLVRRRGQEARLRCSPMKGHSHVYWYRQLPEEGLKFMVYLQKENIIDESGMPKERFSAEFPKEGPSILRIQQVVRGDSAAYFCASSPDGGEQYFGPGTRLTVT.

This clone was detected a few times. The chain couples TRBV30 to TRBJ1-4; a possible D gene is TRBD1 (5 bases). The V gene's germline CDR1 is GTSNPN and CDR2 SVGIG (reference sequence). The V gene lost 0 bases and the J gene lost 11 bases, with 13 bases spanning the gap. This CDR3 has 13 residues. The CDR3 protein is CAWSVRAGNKLFF. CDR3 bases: TGTGCCTGGAGTGTAAGGGCAGGGAATAAACTGTTTTTT.

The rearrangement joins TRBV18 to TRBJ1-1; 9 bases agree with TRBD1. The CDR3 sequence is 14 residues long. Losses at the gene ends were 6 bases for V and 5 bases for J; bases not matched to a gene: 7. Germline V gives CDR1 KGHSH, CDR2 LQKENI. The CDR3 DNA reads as TGTGCCAGCTCGCCAGACAGGGGGGAGACTGAAGCTTTCTTT. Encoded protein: CASSPDRGETEAFF. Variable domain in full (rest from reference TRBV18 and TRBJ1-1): NAGVMQNPRHLVRRRGQEARLRCSPMKGHSHVYWYRQLPEEGLKFMVYLQKENIIDESGMPKERFSAEFPKEGPSILRIQQVVRGDSAAYFCASSPDRGETEAFFGQGTRLTVV.

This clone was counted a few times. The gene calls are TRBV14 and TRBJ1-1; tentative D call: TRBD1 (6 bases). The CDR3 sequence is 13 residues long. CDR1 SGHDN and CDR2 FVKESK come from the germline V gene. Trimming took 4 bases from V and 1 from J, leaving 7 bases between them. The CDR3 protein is CASSRQENTEAFF. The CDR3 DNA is TGTGCCAGCAGCCGACAGGAGAACACTGAAGCTTTCTTT. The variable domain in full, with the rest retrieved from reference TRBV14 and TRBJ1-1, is EAGVTQFPSHSVIEKGQTVTLRCDPISGHDNLYWYRRVMGKEIKFLLHFVKESKQDESGMPNNRFLAERTGGTYSTLKVQPAELEDSGVYFCASSRQENTEAFFGQGTRLTVV.

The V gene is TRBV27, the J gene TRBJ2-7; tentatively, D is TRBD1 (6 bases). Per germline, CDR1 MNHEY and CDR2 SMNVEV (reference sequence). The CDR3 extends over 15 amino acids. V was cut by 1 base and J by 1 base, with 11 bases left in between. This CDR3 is CASSLFGTLSYEQYF. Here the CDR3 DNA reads TGTGCCAGCAGTTTATTCGGGACACTGTCCTACGAGCAGTACTTC.